Sequencing of this TCR beta chain was carried out in a study of CD8 T cells in Susac syndrome (dated by TCRdb to about 2019). Regarding the complete study: Whether CD8+ T cell activation and differentiation in Susac syndrome was antigen driven was tested using repertoire sequencing. The study compared CD8+ T cell repertoire clonality among roughly eleven healthy donors, roughly 14 Susac syndrome patients and fewer than 19 multiple sclerosis patients. Study-wide conclusions, independent of this receptor: The number of individuals in the TCR sequencing and HLA analysis was acknowledged as relatively small.

The germline V gene encodes CDR1 DFQATT and CDR2 SNEGSKA (reference sequence). The germline ends are 14 bases apart after V is trimmed by 3 bases and J by 0 bases. The cysteine opens and the phenylalanine closes a CDR3 of 15 amino acids. The retained sequence is limited to the CDR3, 45 bases, with the frame set at the first base. RNA was extracted using the RNeasy kit, and roughly 0.5 to 1 ug of the RNA was reverse transcribed with random hexamers. TCR beta CDR3 regions were amplified with the immunoSEQ multiplex PCR assay covering 54 Vbeta and 13 Jbeta segments. Bias from PCR amplification was corrected by using a synthetic template baseline for primer optimization and for computational correction. The study's processing was this. Reads were annotated to V, D and J genes per IMGT and analyzed with immunoSEQ Analyzer, keeping only productive sequences. Clonality was computed as one minus Shannon entropy normalized by log2 of the number of productive unique sequences. Public and private clones were assessed among the 100 most prevalent clones of each patient and control. Susac-specific clones were defined as absent from healthy and MS cohorts, 1052 published viral clones and other ImmuneACCESS disease sequences. TCRdb trimmed the raw reads at Q25, called clones with MiXCR and kept productive beta chains. Rows matching on CDR3 protein sequence are summarized as one entry with the most common DNA and genes. TCRdb's processing, not the authors', yielded these V and J calls. Across this sample there are over 350,000 distinct CDR3 sequences, with approximately 85% seen only once. Roughly 0.1% of the sample rests with the top ten.

Peripheral blood CD8+ and CD4+ T cells from healthy donors, Susac syndrome patients and multiple sclerosis patients were profiled using high-throughput TCR beta sequencing. The multiple sclerosis controls were treatment-naive patients whose relapsing-remitting disease, either stable or active, fulfilled the revised McDonald criteria. Bulk CD8+ and CD4+ T cells were purified magnetically by negative isolation, whereas CD8+ TEMRA cells were enriched by FACS. Blood was collected in EDTA tubes and processed within 24 hours, with PBMCs isolated through density gradient centrifugation. PBMCs intended for TCR sequencing were cryopreserved in liquid nitrogen and were subsequently thawed in a 37 degrees C water bath. The sorted or isolated CD4+, CD8+ and CD8+ TEMRA cells reached a purity of at least 90%. To note about this clonotype: No antigen is known for it. Per-nucleotide qualities are absent, and no much larger clonotype sits a single base away.

What was sequenced was CD8+ T cells from PBMCs. This receptor was taken from a human donor with multiple sclerosis. Rearrangement joined TRBV20-1 to TRBJ2-5; the best D guess is TRBD2, with 6 bases matching. The DNA is TGCAGTGCTAGCCACCGGGACTCGTACCAAGAGACCCAGTACTTC. Translated, this is CSASHRDSYQETQYF.